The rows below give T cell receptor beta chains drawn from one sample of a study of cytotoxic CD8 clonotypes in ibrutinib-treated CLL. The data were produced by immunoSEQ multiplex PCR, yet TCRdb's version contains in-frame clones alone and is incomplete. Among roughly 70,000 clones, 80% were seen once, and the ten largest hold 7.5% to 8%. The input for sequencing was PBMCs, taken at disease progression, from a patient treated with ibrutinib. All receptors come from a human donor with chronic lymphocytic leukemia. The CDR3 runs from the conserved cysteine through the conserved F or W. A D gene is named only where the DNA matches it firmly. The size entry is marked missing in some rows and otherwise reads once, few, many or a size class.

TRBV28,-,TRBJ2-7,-,TGTGCCAGCAGTACCGGGCCGTCCTACGAGCAGTACTTC,CASSTGPSYEQYF
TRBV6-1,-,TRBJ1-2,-,TGTGCCAGCAGTACGGACGTATATCTAACCTATGGCTACACCTTC,CASSTDVYLTYGYTF
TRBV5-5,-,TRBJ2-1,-,TGTGCCAGCAGCTTGTCGGACGGTCGCTACAATGAGCAGTTCTTC,CASSLSDGRYNEQFF
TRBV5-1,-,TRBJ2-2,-,TGCGCCAGCAGCTTAGCCCCGGGACGGACAAACACCGGGGAGCTGTTTTTT,CASSLAPGRTNTGELFF
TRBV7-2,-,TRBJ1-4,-,TGTGCCAGCAGCTTAGCTTCAGGCGGTAATGAAAAACTGTTTTTT,CASSLASGGNEKLFF
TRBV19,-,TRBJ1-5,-,TGTGCCAGTAGTATGGGGGCCAATCAGCCCCAGCATTTT,CASSMGANQPQHF
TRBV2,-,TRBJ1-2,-,TGTGCCAGCAGTGAATGGGGCGGCGGCTACACCTTC,CASSEWGGGYTF
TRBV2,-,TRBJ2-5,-,TGTGCCAGCAGTGAAGGAGCCCTAGTGATTAGGGGGAGCGAGACCCAGTACTTC,CASSEGALVIRGSETQYF
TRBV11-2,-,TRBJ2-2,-,TGTGCCAGCAGCTTAGTTGCCGGGGAGCTGTTTTTT,CASSLVAGELFF
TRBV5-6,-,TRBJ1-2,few,TGTGCCAGCACCCAGAACTCTGGCTACACCTTC,CASTQNSGYTF
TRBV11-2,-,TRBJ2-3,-,TGTGCCAGCAGCTTGCTCGGCACAGATACGCAGTATTTT,CASSLLGTDTQYF
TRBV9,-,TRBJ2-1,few,TGTGCCAGCAGCGCTGGGGGAAATGAGCAGTTCTTC,CASSAGGNEQFF
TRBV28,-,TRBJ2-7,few,TGTGCCAGCAGTCTGTGGGACGTCTCCTACGAGCAGTACTTC,CASSLWDVSYEQYF
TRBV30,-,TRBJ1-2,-,TGTGCCTGGAGTGTGGGTAGCTTAAGCTACACCTTC,CAWSVGSLSYTF
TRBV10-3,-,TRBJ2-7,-,TGTGCCATGAACAGCGGAAAATCCTCCCACGAGCAGTACTTC,CAMNSGKSSHEQYF
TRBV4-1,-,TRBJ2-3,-,TGCGCCAGCAATAAATTCGGCGGGCCGGGCACAGATACGCAGTATTTT,CASNKFGGPGTDTQYF